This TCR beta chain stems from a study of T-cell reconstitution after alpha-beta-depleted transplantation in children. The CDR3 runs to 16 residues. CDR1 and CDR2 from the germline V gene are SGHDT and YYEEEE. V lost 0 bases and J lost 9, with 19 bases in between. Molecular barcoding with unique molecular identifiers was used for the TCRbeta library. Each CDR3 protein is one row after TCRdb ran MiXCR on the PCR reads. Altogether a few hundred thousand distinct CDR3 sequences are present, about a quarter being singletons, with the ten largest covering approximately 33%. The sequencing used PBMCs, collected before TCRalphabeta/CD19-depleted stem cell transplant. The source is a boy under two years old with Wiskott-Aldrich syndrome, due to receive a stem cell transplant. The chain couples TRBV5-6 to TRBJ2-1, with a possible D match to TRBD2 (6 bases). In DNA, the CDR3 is TGTGCCAGCAGCTTGGAGGTGTCAGCGGAGGGAGGTGAGCAGTTCTTC. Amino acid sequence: CASSLEVSAEGGEQFF.